This TCR beta chain derives from a study of T cell clonotyping in hematopoietic cell transplantation. Study-level points and caveats: Few recipient clonotypes overlapped donors; over 97% were de novo at given depth. Broader posttransplant TCR repertoire diversity was predicted by graft donor and pretransplant recipient Inverse Simpson Index values. Cells were unsorted, so CD4 and CD8 contributions were not separated. After transplant, recipient diversity fell while pathologically expanded clonotypes grew through day 180.

Produced via immunoSEQ multiplex PCR; TCRdb's table is partial and in-frame only. The sample has about 36,000 clones; approximately 88% are singletons. This clone was counted once. The antigen is undetermined. Sequencing input: peripheral blood mononuclear cells. The TCR was taken from a woman in her 40s in good health. Some clones in this sample may be carry-over from other donors' samples.

The CDR3 DNA reads TGCAGTGCTAGCGGGGACACTGAAGCTTTCTTT. Protein sequence: CSASGDTEAFF. The chain uses TRBV20-1 and TRBJ1-1; D not resolved. Germline CDR1 reads DFQATT; CDR2 reads SNEGSKA (reference sequence). Deletions cut 3 bases from V and 3 bases from J, with 5 bases between. CDR3 length: 11 amino acids.